The next 11 T cell receptor beta chains were all read from a single sample in a study of technical replicates of blood from several donors. Libraries were prepared by immunoSEQ multiplex PCR; TCRdb keeps only in-frame clonotypes and omits some of them. The sample shows some 74,000 clones, 75% to 90% of them seen only once. Input material: T cells isolated from PBMCs. These receptors all come from a human donor in good health.

The chain has TRBV4-1 and TRBJ2-1; 8 positions agree with TRBD1. CDR1 and CDR2 from the germline V gene are MGHRA and YSYEKL. The CDR3 length is 15 residues. After removal of 1 base from V and 6 bases from J, the junction contained 5 bases not matched to a gene. In nucleotides, the CDR3 is TGCGCCAGCAGCCAAGGGGACAGGCCGAGCAATGAGCAGTTCTTC. The encoded protein is CASSQGDRPSNEQFF.

The chain recombines TRBV2 with TRBJ1-2; 9 bases agree with TRBD1. Germline-derived CDR1 and CDR2 are SNHLY and FYNNEI. The CDR3 loop spans 16 amino acids. V trimming: 3 bases; J trimming: 4 bases; junction bases outside the gene matches: 9. Here the CDR3 DNA reads TGTGCCAGCAGTGATCCCGGGACAGGGCAAAGCTATGGCTACACCTTC. Its translation is CASSDPGTGQSYGYTF. Together with reference TRBV2 and TRBJ1-2, the CDR3 gives the full variable domain: EPEVTQTPSHQVTQMGQEVILRCVPISNHLYFYWYRQILGQKVEFLVSFYNNEISEKSEIFDDQFSVERPDGSNFTLKIRSTKLEDSAMYFCASSDPGTGQSYGYTFGSGTRLTVV.

The chain employs TRBV19 and TRBJ1-1, with D perhaps TRBD1 (6 bases). The CDR3 runs 17 residues. Trimming pared 7 bases from V and 1 base from J, leaving 22 bases between. Per germline, CDR1 LNHDA and CDR2 SQIVND (reference sequence). Written as DNA, the CDR3 is TGTGCCAGTAACATTGGGGGGGCTACATTTAGGAACACTGAAGCTTTCTTT. Its protein is CASNIGGATFRNTEAFF.

This clone was seen once. This rearrangement joins TRBV5-6 to TRBJ1-4, with no clear D. V lost 0 bases and J 3 bases, leaving 12 bases between the germline ends. Looked up from germline, CDR1 is SGHDT and CDR2 is YYEEEE. CDR3 size: 16 residues. The CDR3 loop is CASSLGPNGANEKLFF. The CDR3 DNA reads TGTGCCAGCAGCTTGGGCCCGAACGGAGCTAATGAAAAACTGTTTTTT.

The rearrangement uses TRBV7-2 and TRBJ2-1; D is possibly TRBD2 (6 bases). The CDR3 has 15 amino acids. V was clipped by 8 bases and J by 7 bases, with 21 bases between them. The germline V gene has CDR1 SGHTA and CDR2 FQGNSA. CDR3 amino acids: CASAEHPGRGNEQFF. CDR3 DNA: TGTGCCAGCGCCGAGCATCCCGGGAGAGGGAATGAGCAGTTCTTC.

The chain joins TRBV7-3 to TRBJ2-1; a possible D gene is TRBD2 (6 bases). The V and J ends lost 3 bases and 2 bases respectively, with 11 bases between them. The CDR3 extends over 15 amino acids. Germline loops: CDR1 SGHTA, CDR2 FQGTGA. CDR3 region: CASSFQAGPYNEQFF. The CDR3 DNA reads TGTGCCAGCAGCTTCCAAGCGGGCCCCTACAATGAGCAGTTCTTC.

CDR3 protein: CASSGTEPGPQHF. For the CDR3, the DNA is TGTGCCAGCAGTGGTACAGAGCCAGGCCCCCAGCATTTT. This chain connects TRBV6-1 to TRBJ1-5; D not resolved. The CDR3 extends over 13 amino acids. The germline CDR1 and CDR2 sequences are MNHNS and SASEGT. V was cut by 4 bases and J by 10 bases, with 14 bases left in between.

The V gene is TRBV28, the J gene TRBJ1-1, with D possibly matching TRBD1 (6 bases). V was trimmed by 5 bases and J by 4 bases, leaving 14 bases between them. The germline V gene encodes CDR1 MDHEN and CDR2 SYDVKM. The CDR3 is 14 residues long. The CDR3 nucleotides read TGTGCCAGCAGTCTTGGCAGGGGCTCCACTGAAGCTTTCTTT. Amino acid sequence: CASSLGRGSTEAFF.

V and J are TRBV11-2 and TRBJ2-7; 7 positions agree with TRBD1. V shed 5 bases and J 2 bases; nucleotides not matched to a gene: 15. CDR1 is SGHAT and CDR2 is FQNNGV in the germline V gene. The CDR3 runs to 17 residues. The CDR3 coding sequence is TGTGCCAGCAGCACCCTGAAACCGGGACAGCTGACCTACGAGCAGTACTTC. Protein product: CASSTLKPGQLTYEQYF.

The V call is TRBV4-2, the J call TRBJ2-5; 7 nucleotides agree with TRBD2. Germline CDR1 is LGHNA and CDR2 is YNFKEQ. This CDR3 has 16 amino acids. V shed 4 bases and J 7 bases; nucleotides not matched to a gene: 15. This chain's CDR3 is CASSREGLAETGTQYF. The DNA of the CDR3 is TGTGCCAGCAGCCGGGAGGGCCTAGCGGAGACGGGGACCCAGTACTTC.

V usage is TRBV27 and J usage is TRBJ1-2, with D possibly matching TRBD1 (5 bases). The CDR3 length is 15 residues. Germline CDR1 is MNHEY and CDR2 is SMNVEV (reference sequence). V was clipped by 8 bases and J by 6 bases, with 22 bases between them. CDR3 coding DNA: TGTGCCAGCCGACCAGGGTGGGGGGAGAGGGATGGCTACACCTTC. Protein sequence: CASRPGWGERDGYTF.